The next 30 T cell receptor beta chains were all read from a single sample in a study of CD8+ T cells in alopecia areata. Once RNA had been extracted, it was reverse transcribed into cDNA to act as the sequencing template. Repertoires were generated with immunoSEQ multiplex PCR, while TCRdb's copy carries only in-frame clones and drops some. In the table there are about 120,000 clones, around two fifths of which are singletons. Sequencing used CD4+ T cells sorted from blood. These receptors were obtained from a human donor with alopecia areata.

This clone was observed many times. CDR3 amino acids: CASSSGYYTDTQYF. In nucleotides, the CDR3 is TGTGCCAGCAGCTCTGGGTACTACACAGATACGCAGTATTTT. The gene calls are TRBV7-9 and TRBJ2-3; no firm D call. The length of the CDR3 is 14 residues. The V end was cut by 4 bases, the J end by 2 bases, with 10 bases between. Germline V gene data show CDR1 as SEHNR and CDR2 as FQNEAQ (reference sequence).

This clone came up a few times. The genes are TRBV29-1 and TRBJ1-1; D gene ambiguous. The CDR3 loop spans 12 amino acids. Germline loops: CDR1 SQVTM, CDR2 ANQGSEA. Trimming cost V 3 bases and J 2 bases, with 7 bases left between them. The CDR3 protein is CSVDADNTEAFF. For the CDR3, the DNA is TGCAGCGTTGACGCGGATAACACTGAAGCTTTCTTT. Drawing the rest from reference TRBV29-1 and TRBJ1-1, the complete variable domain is SAVISQKPSRDICQRGTSLTIQCQVDSQVTMMFWYRQQPGQSLTLIATANQGSEATYESGFVIDKFPISRPNLTFSTLTVSNMSPEDSSIYLCSVDADNTEAFFGQGTRLTVV.

CDR3 nucleotides: TGCGCCAGCAGCTCCCGACAGGGATTCCACGAGCAGTACTTC. Translating gives CASSSRQGFHEQYF. The chain employs TRBV5-1 and TRBJ2-7, with TRBD1 identical over 7 bases. This CDR3 region has 14 residues. V shed 3 bases, J shed 5 bases, and the junction held 8 bases outside the gene matches. Germline CDR1 and CDR2: SGHRS and YFSETQ. Together with reference TRBV5-1 and TRBJ2-7, the CDR3 gives the full variable domain: KAGVTQTPRYLIKTRGQQVTLSCSPISGHRSVSWYQQTPGQGLQFLFEYFSETQRNKGNFPGRFSGRQFSNSRSEMNVSTLELGDSALYLCASSSRQGFHEQYFGPGTRLTVT.

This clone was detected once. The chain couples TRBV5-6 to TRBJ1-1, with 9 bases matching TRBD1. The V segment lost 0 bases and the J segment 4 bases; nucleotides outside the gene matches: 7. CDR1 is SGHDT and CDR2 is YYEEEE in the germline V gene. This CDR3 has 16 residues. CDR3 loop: CASSLDGTGIVTEAFF. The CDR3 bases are TGTGCCAGCAGCTTGGATGGGACAGGGATTGTCACTGAAGCTTTCTTT.

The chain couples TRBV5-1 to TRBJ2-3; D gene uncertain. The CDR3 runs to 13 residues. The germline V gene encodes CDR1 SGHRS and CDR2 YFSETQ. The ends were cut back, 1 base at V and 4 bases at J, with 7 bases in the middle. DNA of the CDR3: TGCGCCAGCAGCTTGTATGGAGCAGATACGCAGTATTTT. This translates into CASSLYGADTQYF.

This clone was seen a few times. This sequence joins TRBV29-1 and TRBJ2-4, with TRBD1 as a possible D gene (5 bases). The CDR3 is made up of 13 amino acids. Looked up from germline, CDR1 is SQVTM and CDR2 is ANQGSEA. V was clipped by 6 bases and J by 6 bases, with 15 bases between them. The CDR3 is CSVLRGQGNIQYF. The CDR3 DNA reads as TGCAGCGTCCTAAGAGGTCAGGGAAACATTCAGTACTTC.

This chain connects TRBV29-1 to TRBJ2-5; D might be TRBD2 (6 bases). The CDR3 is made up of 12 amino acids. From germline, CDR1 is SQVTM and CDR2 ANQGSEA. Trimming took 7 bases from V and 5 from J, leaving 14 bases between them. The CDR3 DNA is TGCAGCGCAGGACTAATGCGGGAGACCCAGTACTTC. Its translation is CSAGLMRETQYF.

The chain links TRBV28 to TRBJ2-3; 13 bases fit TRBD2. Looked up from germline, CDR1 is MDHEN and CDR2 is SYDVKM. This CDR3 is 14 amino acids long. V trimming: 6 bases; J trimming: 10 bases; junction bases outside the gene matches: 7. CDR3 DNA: TGTGCCAGCAGAGGGGGACTAGCGGGATTGGCGCAGTATTTT. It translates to CASRGGLAGLAQYF.

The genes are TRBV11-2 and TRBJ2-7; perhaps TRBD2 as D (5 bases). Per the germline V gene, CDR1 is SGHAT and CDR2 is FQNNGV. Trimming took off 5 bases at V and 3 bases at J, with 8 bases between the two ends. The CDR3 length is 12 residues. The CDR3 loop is CASSPRGYEQYF. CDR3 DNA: TGTGCCAGCAGCCCCCGGGGCTACGAGCAGTACTTC.

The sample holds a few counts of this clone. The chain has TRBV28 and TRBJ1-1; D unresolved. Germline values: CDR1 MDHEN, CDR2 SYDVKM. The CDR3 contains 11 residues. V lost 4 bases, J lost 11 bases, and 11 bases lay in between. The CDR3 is CASSSRRGAFF. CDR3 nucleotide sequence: TGTGCCAGCAGTTCAAGACGGGGTGCTTTCTTT.

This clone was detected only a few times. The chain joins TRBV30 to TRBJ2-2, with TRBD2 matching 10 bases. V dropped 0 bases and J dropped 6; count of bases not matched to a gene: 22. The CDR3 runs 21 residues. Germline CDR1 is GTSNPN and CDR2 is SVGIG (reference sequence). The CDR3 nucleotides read TGTGCCTGGAGTGTCACCCGTCCTGGCGCGATTAGCGGGAGGCGTCCCGGGGAGCTGTTTTTT. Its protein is CAWSVTRPGAISGRRPGELFF.

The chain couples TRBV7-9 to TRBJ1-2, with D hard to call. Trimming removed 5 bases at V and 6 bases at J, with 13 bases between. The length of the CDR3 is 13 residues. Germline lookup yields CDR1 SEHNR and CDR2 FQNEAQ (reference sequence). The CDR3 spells CASSQAVEDGYTF. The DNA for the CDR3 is TGTGCCAGCAGCCAAGCGGTAGAAGATGGCTACACCTTC. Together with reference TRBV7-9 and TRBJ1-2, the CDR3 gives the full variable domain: DTGVSQNPRHKITKRGQNVTFRCDPISEHNRLYWYRQTLGQGPEFLTYFQNEAQLEKSRLLSDRFSAERPKGSFSTLEIQRTEQGDSAMYLCASSQAVEDGYTFGSGTRLTVV.

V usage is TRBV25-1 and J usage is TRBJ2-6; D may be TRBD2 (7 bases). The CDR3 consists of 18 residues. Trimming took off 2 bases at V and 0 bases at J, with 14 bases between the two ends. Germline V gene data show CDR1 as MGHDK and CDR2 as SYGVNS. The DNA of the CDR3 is TGTGCCAGCAGTGAAGGAGGGGGGGTAGCCTCTGGGGCCAACGTCCTGACTTTC. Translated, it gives CASSEGGGVASGANVLTF.

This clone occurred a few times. The chain's CDR3 is CASSGGGYEKLFF. Here the CDR3 DNA reads TGTGCCAGCAGCGGGGGAGGGTACGAAAAACTGTTTTTT. The V and J genes are TRBV28 and TRBJ1-4; weak D call: TRBD1 (5 bases). Germline CDR1 is MDHEN and CDR2 is SYDVKM. The CDR3 has 13 amino acids. V was shortened by 6 bases and J by 8 bases, with 13 bases between the two germline ends.

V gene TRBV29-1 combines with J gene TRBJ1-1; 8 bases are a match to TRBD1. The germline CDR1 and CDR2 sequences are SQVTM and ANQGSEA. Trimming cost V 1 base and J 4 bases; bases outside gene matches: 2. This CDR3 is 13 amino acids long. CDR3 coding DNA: TGCAGCGTTGAAGTTCAGGGGGCCACTGAAGCTTTCTTT. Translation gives CSVEVQGATEAFF.

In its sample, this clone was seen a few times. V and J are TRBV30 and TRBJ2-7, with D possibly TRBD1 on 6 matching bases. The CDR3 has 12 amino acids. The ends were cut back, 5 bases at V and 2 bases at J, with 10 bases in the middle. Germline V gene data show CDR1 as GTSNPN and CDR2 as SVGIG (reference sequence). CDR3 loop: CAWGQTTYEQYF. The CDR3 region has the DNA TGTGCCTGGGGACAGACAACCTACGAGCAGTACTTC.

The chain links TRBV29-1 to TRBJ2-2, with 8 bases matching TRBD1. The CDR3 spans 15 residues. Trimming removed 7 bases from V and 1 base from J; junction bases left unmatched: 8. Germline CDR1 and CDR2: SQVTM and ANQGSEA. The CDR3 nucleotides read TGCAGCGGCAAAACCGGGACAGGGAACACCGGGGAGCTGTTTTTT. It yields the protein CSGKTGTGNTGELFF.

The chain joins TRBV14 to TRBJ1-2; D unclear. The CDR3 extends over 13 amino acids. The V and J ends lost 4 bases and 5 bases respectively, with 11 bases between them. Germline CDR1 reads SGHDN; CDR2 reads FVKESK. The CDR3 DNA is TGTGCCAGCAGCCTAGATGTTGGATATGGCTACACCTTC. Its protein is CASSLDVGYGYTF.

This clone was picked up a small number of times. The chain's CDR3 is CSDGRGSYEQYF. CDR3 nucleotide sequence: TGCAGCGACGGACGGGGCTCCTACGAGCAGTACTTC. The chain links TRBV29-1 to TRBJ2-7, with D tentatively TRBD2 (5 bases). Germline V gene data show CDR1 as SQVTM and CDR2 as ANQGSEA. CDR3 size: 12 residues. The V end lost 7 bases, the J end lost 0 bases, and 10 bases lay between the germline ends.

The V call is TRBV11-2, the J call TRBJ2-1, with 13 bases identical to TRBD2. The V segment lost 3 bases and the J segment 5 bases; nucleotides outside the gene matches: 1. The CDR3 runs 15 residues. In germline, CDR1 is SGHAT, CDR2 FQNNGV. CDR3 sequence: CASSFGTSGDNEQFF. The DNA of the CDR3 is TGTGCCAGCAGCTTCGGGACTAGCGGGGACAATGAGCAGTTCTTC.

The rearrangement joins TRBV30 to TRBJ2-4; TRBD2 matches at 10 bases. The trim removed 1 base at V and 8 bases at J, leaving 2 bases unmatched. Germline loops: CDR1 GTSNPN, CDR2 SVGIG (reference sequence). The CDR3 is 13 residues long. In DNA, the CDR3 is TGTGCCTGGAGTGATCTAGCGGGAGACATTCAGTACTTC. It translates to CAWSDLAGDIQYF.

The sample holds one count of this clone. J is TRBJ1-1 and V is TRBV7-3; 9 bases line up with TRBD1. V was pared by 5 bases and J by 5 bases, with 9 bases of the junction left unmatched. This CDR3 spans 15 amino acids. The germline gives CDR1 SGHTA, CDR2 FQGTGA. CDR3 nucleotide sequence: TGTGCCAGCAGCCGAGGACAGGGGAGTGAGACTGAAGCTTTCTTT. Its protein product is CASSRGQGSETEAFF.

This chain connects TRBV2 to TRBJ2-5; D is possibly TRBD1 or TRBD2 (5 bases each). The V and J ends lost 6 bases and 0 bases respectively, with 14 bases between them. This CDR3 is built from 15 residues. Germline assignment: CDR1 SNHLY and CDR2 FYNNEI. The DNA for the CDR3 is TGTGCCAGCAGCGGACTTGACAGACACCAAGAGACCCAGTACTTC. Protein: CASSGLDRHQETQYF.

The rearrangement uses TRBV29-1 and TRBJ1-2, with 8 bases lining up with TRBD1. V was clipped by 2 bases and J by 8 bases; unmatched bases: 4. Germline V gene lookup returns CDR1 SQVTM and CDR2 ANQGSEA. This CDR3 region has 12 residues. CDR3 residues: CSVEQGAGGYTF. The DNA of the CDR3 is TGCAGCGTTGAACAGGGGGCGGGCGGCTACACCTTC.

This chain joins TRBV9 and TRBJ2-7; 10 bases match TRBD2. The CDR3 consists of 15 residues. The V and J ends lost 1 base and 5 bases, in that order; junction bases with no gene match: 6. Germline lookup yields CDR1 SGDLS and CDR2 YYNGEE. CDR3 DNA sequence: TGTGCCAGCAGCGTATCCAGCGGGAGGGCCCACGAGCAGTACTTC. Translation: CASSVSSGRAHEQYF.

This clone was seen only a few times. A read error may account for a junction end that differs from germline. The CDR3 region has the DNA TGTGCCAGCTCGCCTCTAGGGGACAGGACTGGTCACTTC. Amino acids: CASSPLGDRTGHF. The rearrangement uses TRBV18 and TRBJ2-4, with 8 bases fitting TRBD1. Germline V gene lookup returns CDR1 KGHSH and CDR2 LQKENI. The CDR3 loop spans 13 amino acids.

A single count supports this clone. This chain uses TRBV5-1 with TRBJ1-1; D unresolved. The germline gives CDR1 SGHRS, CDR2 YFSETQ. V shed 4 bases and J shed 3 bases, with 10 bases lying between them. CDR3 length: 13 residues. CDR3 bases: TGCGCCAGCAGCAGGCAGAGGGACACTGAAGCTTTCTTT. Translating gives CASSRQRDTEAFF.

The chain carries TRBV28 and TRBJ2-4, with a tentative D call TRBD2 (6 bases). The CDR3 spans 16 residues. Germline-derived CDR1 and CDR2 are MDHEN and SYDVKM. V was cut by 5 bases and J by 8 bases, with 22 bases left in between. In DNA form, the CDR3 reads TGTGCCAGCAGTCCGTTCCTGCGGCGGGATGGCGACATTCAGTACTTC. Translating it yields CASSPFLRRDGDIQYF.

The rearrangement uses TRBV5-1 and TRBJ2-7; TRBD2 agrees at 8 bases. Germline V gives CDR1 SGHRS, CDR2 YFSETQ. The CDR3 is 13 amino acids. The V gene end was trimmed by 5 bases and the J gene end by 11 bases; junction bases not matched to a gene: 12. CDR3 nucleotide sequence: TGCGCCAGCAGGGAAAAAGCGGGGGATGAGGAGTACTTC. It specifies CASREKAGDEEYF.

The CDR3: CASSPQLGGELFF. CDR3 in DNA: TGTGCCAGCAGCCCCCAGCTTGGCGGGGAGCTGTTTTTT. This chain uses TRBV5-6 with TRBJ2-2; D gene ambiguous. This CDR3 spans 13 amino acids. Trimming cost V 4 bases and J 7 bases, with 11 bases left between them. CDR1 and CDR2 (germline): SGHDT, YYEEEE. The full variable domain, in which reference TRBV5-6 and TRBJ2-2 provide the parts outside the CDR3, is DAGVTQSPTHLIKTRGQQVTLRCSPKSGHDTVSWYQQALGQGPQFIFQYYEEEERQRGNFPDRFSGHQFPNYSSELNVNALLLGDSALYLCASSPQLGGELFFGEGSRLTVL.